These T cell receptor beta chains were read from a single sample in a study of blood T cell repertoires in COVID-19. Clones were sequenced by immunoSEQ multiplex PCR, and TCRdb holds only the in-frame ones, with some missing. The sample lists fewer than 350,000 clones; around nine tenths were seen once. Material for sequencing was peripheral blood. The receptors here all came from a man aged 40-50 years with active or convalescent COVID-19. Both conserved end residues are part of each CDR3.

v_gene	CDR3aa
TRBV5-1	CASTGGDTGELFF
TRBV2	CASSAQGNENSPLHF
TRBV5-6	CASSFWPGGTGELFF
TRBV29-1	CSVDWGPFYNEQFF
TRBV9	CASSRGAENTDTQYF
TRBV7-2	CASQMGGAKRNQPQHF
TRBV30	CAWTPGRGPGANVLTF
TRBV5-1	CASSPSWGGRSYNEQFF
TRBV5-1	CASSSGTGLSNQPQHF
TRBV7-9	CASSSEEETQYF
TRBV5-4	CASSLDRGHEQYF
TRBV11-2	CASSWAGGNTIYF
TRBV5-1	CASSTGMKAQYF
TRBV30	CARVGDPGNYGYTF
TRBV19	CASSSDRGVNSPLHF
TRBV28	CASSLWTGVSTDTQYF
TRBV11-3	CASSLGPDNEQFF
TRBV2	CASLGASTDTQYF
TRBV24-1	CATSDPSSGYTF
TRBV6-5	CASREGQAVRAFF
TRBV21-1	CASSIAEVGFF
TRBV28	CASSQPQGSGREQYF
TRBV5-1	CASSSGMGGNTIYF
TRBV6-6	CASSSTGGNYGYTF
TRBV20-1	CSAKQGREQYF
TRBV6-4	CASSLEGENGELFF
TRBV18	CASSFLGGNTEAFF
TRBV5-1	CASSEADVDYGYTF